This T cell receptor beta chain was profiled in a study of sequential checkpoint blockade in melanoma. Looking at the study overall: Arm A got nivolumab then ipilimumab; arm B the reverse, 1:1.

The repertoire was sequenced with immunoSEQ multiplex PCR; TCRdb's copy has only in-frame clones and lacks some. The sample carries roughly 19,000 clones, about 86% recorded once. Treatment in this sample: randomized to nivolumab then ipilimumab (arm A) or the reverse (arm B). No patient had prior DNA-damaging chemotherapy. Live CD3+CD8+ CD19− CD56− cells were sorted from PBMCs. CDR1 MNHEY and CDR2 SMNVEV come from the germline V gene (reference sequence). Trimming took 5 bases from V and 7 from J, leaving 9 bases between them. The CDR3 loop spans 12 amino acids. The clonotype comes from a human donor with melanoma. The specimen comprised CD8+ T cells sorted from blood (inferred from file names), sampled from a patient given nivolumab and ipilimumab in sequence. The V and J genes are TRBV27 and TRBJ2-1; no reliable D call. The CDR3 DNA follows: TGTGCCAGCAGTCCCACCAGGAATGAGCAGTTCTTC. It encodes CASSPTRNEQFF.